This passage covers 17 T cell receptor beta chains from one sample sequenced in a study of shared clonotypes between healthy human individuals. The method was immunoSEQ multiplex PCR; TCRdb's version includes in-frame clones alone and lacks a portion of them. The sample has some 700,000 clones; about 90% are singletons. Sequences were obtained from memory CD8+ T cells from PBMCs. Subset of the sample: CD45RO+ cells pooled with CCR7-negative TemRA cells. The receptors here all came from a young man in good health. Some clones in this sample may be carry-over from other donors' samples.

The rearrangement links TRBV7-6 to TRBJ2-3; possible D gene TRBD2, 5 bases. With 5 bases removed from V and 2 bases from J, the gap between germline ends came to 17 bases. Germline CDR1 is SGHVS and CDR2 is FNYEAQ. This CDR3 is built from 16 residues. The CDR3, as DNA: TGTGCCAGCAGCACCGCCACTAGGAAGTACACAGATACGCAGTATTTT. Its protein product is CASSTATRKYTDTQYF.

The V and J genes are TRBV10-3 and TRBJ1-5; no definite D call. Germline V gene lookup returns CDR1 ENHRY and CDR2 SYGVKD. V was pared by 0 bases and J by 4 bases, with 10 bases between. The CDR3 extends over 15 amino acids. The CDR3 spells CAISESAQDNQPQHF. DNA for the CDR3: TGTGCCATCAGTGAGTCTGCGCAGGATAATCAGCCCCAGCATTTT.

The chain has TRBV6-5 and TRBJ2-1; unclear D gene. Per germline, CDR1 MNHEY and CDR2 SVGAGI. The CDR3 runs to 13 residues. V shed 4 bases and J shed 4 bases, with 8 bases lying between them. The CDR3 sequence: CASSFSNYNEQFF. Here the CDR3 DNA reads TGTGCCAGCAGTTTTTCTAATTACAATGAGCAGTTCTTC.

The rearrangement uses TRBV11-2 and TRBJ2-1, with D perhaps matching TRBD1 (6 bases). The CDR3 consists of 18 residues. V was pared by 4 bases and J by 3 bases, with 22 bases between. CDR1 and CDR2 from the germline V gene are SGHAT and FQNNGV. CDR3 nucleotide sequence: TGTGCCAGCAGCTCAGATTACCGGGACAAGAGGGGCTACAATGAGCAGTTCTTC. Its protein is CASSSDYRDKRGYNEQFF.

Only one count was recorded for this clone. DNA for the CDR3: TGTGCCAGCAGTTTATTCTTGGGGGCGAGTCAGCCCCAGCATTTT. This encodes CASSLFLGASQPQHF. The chain has TRBV28 and TRBJ1-5; D may be TRBD1 (6 bases). V was clipped by 1 base and J by 6 bases, with 13 bases between them. From germline, CDR1 is MDHEN and CDR2 SYDVKM. CDR3 length equals 15 residues.

The chain links TRBV27 to TRBJ2-1; 14 bases line up with TRBD2. The J segment lost 8 bases and the V segment lost 6 bases, leaving 6 bases of the junction unmatched. Looked up from germline, CDR1 is MNHEY and CDR2 is SMNVEV (reference sequence). The CDR3 sequence is 15 residues long. CDR3 protein: CASSDGLAGGHEQFF. The CDR3 DNA sequence: TGTGCCAGCAGCGACGGACTAGCGGGAGGTCATGAGCAGTTCTTC.

V is TRBV19 and J is TRBJ2-7, with D unresolved. This CDR3 has 15 amino acids. Trimming pared 3 bases from V and 4 bases from J, leaving 16 bases between. Per the germline V gene, CDR1 is LNHDA and CDR2 is SQIVND (reference sequence). The CDR3 DNA is TGTGCCAGTAGTATTTCTGCGACGACGGTGTACGAGCAGTACTTC. Translating gives CASSISATTVYEQYF.

This rearrangement joins TRBV29-1 to TRBJ2-7; no clear D gene. There are 13 residues in the CDR3. V dropped 3 bases and J dropped 0 bases, with 9 bases sitting between them. The V gene's germline CDR1 is SQVTM and CDR2 ANQGSEA. For the CDR3, the DNA is TGCAGCGTTGATGTTGGCAGCTCCTACGAGCAGTACTTC. Residues: CSVDVGSSYEQYF.

The V and J genes are TRBV7-8 and TRBJ2-1; TRBD1 matches 7 bases. Germline lookup yields CDR1 SGHVS and CDR2 FQNEAQ. The CDR3 loop spans 13 amino acids. Trimming at V came to 4 bases and at J to 9 bases, leaving 6 bases not matched to a gene. For the CDR3, the DNA is TGTGCCAGCAGCTCGAGACAGGGTATTGAGCAGTTCTTC. The encoded protein is CASSSRQGIEQFF.

The rearrangement uses TRBV6-1 and TRBJ2-1, with D uncertain. There are 16 residues in the CDR3. CDR1 and CDR2 (germline): MNHNS, SASEGT. Trimming took 2 bases from V and 0 from J, leaving 11 bases between them. The chain's CDR3 is CASSEWAKASYNEQFF. In DNA form, the CDR3 reads TGTGCCAGCAGTGAATGGGCAAAAGCCTCCTACAATGAGCAGTTCTTC.

The chain has TRBV7-9 and TRBJ2-1; 10 nucleotides agree with TRBD2. Germline CDR1 SEHNR, CDR2 FQNEAQ (reference sequence). The CDR3 has 15 residues. The V and J ends lost 2 bases and 14 bases, in that order; junction bases with no gene match: 12. The CDR3: CASSLIEREGELKFF. The CDR3 nucleotides are TGTGCCAGCAGCTTAATTGAGCGGGAGGGCGAGTTGAAGTTCTTC.

This chain links TRBV5-6 with TRBJ1-5, with 10 bases lining up with TRBD1. The germline CDR1 and CDR2 sequences are SGHDT and YYEEEE. The V gene end was trimmed by 3 bases and the J gene end by 4 bases; junction bases not matched to a gene: 10. There are 17 residues in the CDR3. The DNA of the CDR3 is TGTGCCAGCAGCTCGCCCCCGACAGGGGGCTCTAATCAGCCCCAGCATTTT. It codes for CASSSPPTGGSNQPQHF.

This sequence joins TRBV9 and TRBJ1-5; D not resolved. This CDR3 region has 15 residues. Germline values: CDR1 SGDLS, CDR2 YYNGEE. Trimming left V 4 bases short and J 0 bases short, with 11 bases between. The CDR3 DNA reads as TGTGCCAGCAGCCTCGGTTCCAATAGCAATCAGCCCCAGCATTTT. It is translated as CASSLGSNSNQPQHF. The variable domain in full, completed from reference TRBV9 and TRBJ1-5, reads DSGVTQTPKHLITATGQRVTLRCSPRSGDLSVYWYQQSLDQGLQFLIQYYNGEERAKGNILERFSAQQFPDLHSELNLSSLELGDSALYFCASSLGSNSNQPQHFGDGTRLSIL.

CDR3 DNA sequence: TGTGCCAGCAGAGACCGGGCCGCCTCTGGAAACACCATATATTTT. It translates to CASRDRAASGNTIYF. The chain employs TRBV6-6 and TRBJ1-3, with D hard to call. The ends were cut back, 6 bases at V and 0 bases at J, with 12 bases in the middle. The CDR3 runs to 15 residues. Germline V gene data show CDR1 as MNHNY and CDR2 as SVGAGI (reference sequence).

V usage is TRBV29-1 and J usage is TRBJ2-1; 9 bases agree with TRBD2. Trimming removed 5 bases from V and 7 bases from J; junction bases left unmatched: 3. In germline, CDR1 is SQVTM, CDR2 ANQGSEA. The length of the CDR3 is 12 residues. In nucleotides, the CDR3 is TGCAGCGTTAGACTAGCGGATAATGAGCAGTTCTTC. This encodes CSVRLADNEQFF.

The CDR3 here is CASSLFNPYEQYF. CDR3 nucleotides: TGTGCCAGCAGCTTATTTAATCCCTACGAGCAGTACTTC. The chain carries TRBV7-9 and TRBJ2-7; D is unclear. The CDR3 runs 13 residues. CDR1 is SEHNR and CDR2 is FQNEAQ in the germline V gene (reference sequence). V lost 2 bases and J lost 2, with 7 bases in between.

This chain uses TRBV15 with TRBJ2-1, with TRBD2 matching 15 bases. The CDR3 has 15 amino acids. V was pared by 5 bases and J by 8 bases, with 4 bases of the junction left unmatched. Germline lookup yields CDR1 LNHNV and CDR2 YYDKDF (reference sequence). The CDR3, as DNA: TGTGCCACCAGCGAGGGACTAGCGGGAGGTGATGAGCAGTTCTTC. Amino acids: CATSEGLAGGDEQFF.